This T cell receptor (beta chain) was profiled in a study of response to subunit inactivated influenza vaccine. Study-level findings and limits: With each seasonal influenza vaccination, the authors suggested, few new T cells are recruited.

This clonotype was found many times. Antigen specificity is unknown. TCRdb called the RT-PCR reads again in MiXCR, with one record for every CDR3 protein. The sample lists about 780,000 distinct CDR3 sequences, less than 20% seen once, with under 13% in the top ten. There are 13 residues in the CDR3. Germline CDR1 and CDR2: SGHDT and YYEEEE. Trimming at V came to 4 bases and at J to 7 bases, leaving 8 bases not matched to a gene. The sequencing here drew on PBMCs from blood, taken 5 days after vaccination. The clonotype was recovered from a man in his forties or fifties who received an inactivated influenza vaccine. This rearrangement joins TRBV5-6 to TRBJ2-7; TRBD1 agrees at 7 bases. This chain's CDR3 is CASSLPQGEEQYF. CDR3 coding DNA: TGTGCCAGCAGCCTACCGCAGGGGGAAGAGCAGTACTTC. The variable domain in full, with the rest retrieved from reference TRBV5-6 and TRBJ2-7, is DAGVTQSPTHLIKTRGQQVTLRCSPKSGHDTVSWYQQALGQGPQFIFQYYEEEERQRGNFPDRFSGHQFPNYSSELNVNALLLGDSALYLCASSLPQGEEQYFGPGTRLTVT.